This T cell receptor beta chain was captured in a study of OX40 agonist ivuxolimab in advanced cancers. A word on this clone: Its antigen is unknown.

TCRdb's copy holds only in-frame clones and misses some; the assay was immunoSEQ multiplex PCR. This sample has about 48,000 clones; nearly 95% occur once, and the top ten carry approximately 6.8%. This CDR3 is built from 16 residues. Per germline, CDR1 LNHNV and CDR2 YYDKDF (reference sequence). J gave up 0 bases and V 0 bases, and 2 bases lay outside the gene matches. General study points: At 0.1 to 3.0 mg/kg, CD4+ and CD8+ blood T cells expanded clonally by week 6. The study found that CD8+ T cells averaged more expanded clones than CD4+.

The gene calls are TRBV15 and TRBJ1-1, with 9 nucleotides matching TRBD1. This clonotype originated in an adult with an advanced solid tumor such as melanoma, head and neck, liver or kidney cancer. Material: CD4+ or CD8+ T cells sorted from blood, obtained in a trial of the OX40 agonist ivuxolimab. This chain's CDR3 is CATSREQGALNTEAFF. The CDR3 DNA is TGTGCCACCAGCAGAGAACAGGGGGCCCTGAACACTGAAGCTTTCTTT.